Listed below are T cell receptor beta chains from one sample, sequenced in a study of OX40 agonist ivuxolimab in advanced cancers. The method was immunoSEQ multiplex PCR; TCRdb's version includes in-frame clones alone and lacks a portion of them. The table has under 140,000 clones, around nine tenths seen once. The sequences come from CD4+ or CD8+ T cells sorted from blood, collected in a trial of the OX40 agonist ivuxolimab. These receptor sequences come from an adult with an advanced solid tumor such as melanoma, head and neck, liver or kidney cancer. Each CDR3 is given with its conserved first and last residue. Fields, in order: D gene, clone size, V gene, J gene, CDR3 protein, CDR3 DNA. D genes are given only for firm matches. Not every row has a clone size; where given, it reads once, few, many or a size class.

NA,NA,TRBV9,TRBJ1-3,CASSVEAIGGNTIYF,TGTGCCAGCAGCGTAGAGGCGATTGGGGGAAACACCATATATTTT
TRBD1,NA,TRBV18,TRBJ1-1,CASSPRMTGAFGNTEAFF,TGTGCCAGCTCACCACGGATGACAGGGGCGTTTGGGAACACTGAAGCTTTCTTT
TRBD2,NA,TRBV4-3,TRBJ2-3,CASSQDPAGGSSDTQYF,TGCGCCAGCAGCCAAGACCCAGCGGGAGGGAGTTCAGATACGCAGTATTTT
NA,NA,TRBV6-5,TRBJ1-3,CASSASGNTIYF,TGTGCCAGCAGTGCGTCAGGAAACACCATATATTTT
NA,NA,TRBV7-9,TRBJ1-2,CASSLVEPEGGYTF,TGTGCCAGCAGCTTAGTTGAGCCAGAGGGTGGCTACACCTTC
TRBD2,NA,TRBV7-2,TRBJ2-5,CASSTTSGWAETQYF,TGTGCCAGCAGCACGACTAGCGGGTGGGCGGAGACCCAGTACTTC
TRBD2,NA,TRBV11-3,TRBJ2-3,CASSFSAGGGDTQYF,TGTGCCAGCAGCTTTTCCGCGGGAGGAGGAGATACGCAGTATTTT
NA,NA,TRBV6-4,TRBJ1-2,CASSPERSSYGYTF,TGTGCCAGCAGTCCGGAGAGGAGCTCCTATGGCTACACCTTC
NA,NA,TRBV2,TRBJ2-3,CASRRTSRTDTQYF,TGTGCCAGCAGGCGCACTAGTCGTACAGATACGCAGTATTTT
NA,NA,TRBV5-4,TRBJ2-5,CASSLYGGTAQETQYF,TGTGCCAGCAGCTTGTATGGCGGGACTGCGCAAGAGACCCAGTACTTC
NA,NA,TRBV7-6,TRBJ2-5,CASSLVRETQYF,TGTGCCAGCAGCTTAGTACGAGAGACCCAGTACTTC
NA,NA,TRBV11-3,TRBJ2-2,CASSPQSGGELFF,TGTGCCAGCAGCCCCCAGTCTGGGGGGGAGCTGTTTTTT
NA,NA,TRBV18,TRBJ1-1,CASSPGRANTEAFF,TGTGCCAGCTCCCCCGGCAGGGCAAACACTGAAGCTTTCTTT
TRBD1,NA,TRBV27,TRBJ2-1,CASSRDRLLNYNEQFF,TGTGCCAGCAGTAGGGACAGGCTACTAAACTACAATGAGCAGTTCTTC
NA,NA,TRBV4-1,TRBJ2-5,CASSQDIAETQYF,TGCGCCAGCAGCCAAGATATTGCAGAGACCCAGTACTTC
TRBD1,NA,TRBV2,TRBJ2-7,CASTPTGGEQYF,TGTGCCAGCACTCCGACAGGGGGCGAGCAGTACTTC
TRBD2,once,TRBV30,TRBJ2-1,CAGLAGGYNEQFF,TGTGCCGGTTTAGCGGGAGGGTACAATGAGCAGTTCTTC
NA,NA,TRBV9,TRBJ2-7,CASSVDGPSNYEQYF,TGTGCCAGCAGCGTAGACGGACCTTCCAACTACGAGCAGTACTTC
NA,NA,TRBV19,TRBJ1-1,CASSPQRDTEAFF,TGTGCCAGTAGCCCTCAAAGGGATACTGAAGCTTTCTTT
TRBD1,NA,TRBV7-2,TRBJ1-2,CASSLRDREYGYTF,TGTGCCAGCAGCTTAAGGGACAGGGAATATGGCTACACCTTC
NA,NA,TRBV15,TRBJ1-1,CATSRGVTMNTEAFF,TGTGCCACCAGCAGAGGGGTTACCATGAACACTGAAGCTTTCTTT